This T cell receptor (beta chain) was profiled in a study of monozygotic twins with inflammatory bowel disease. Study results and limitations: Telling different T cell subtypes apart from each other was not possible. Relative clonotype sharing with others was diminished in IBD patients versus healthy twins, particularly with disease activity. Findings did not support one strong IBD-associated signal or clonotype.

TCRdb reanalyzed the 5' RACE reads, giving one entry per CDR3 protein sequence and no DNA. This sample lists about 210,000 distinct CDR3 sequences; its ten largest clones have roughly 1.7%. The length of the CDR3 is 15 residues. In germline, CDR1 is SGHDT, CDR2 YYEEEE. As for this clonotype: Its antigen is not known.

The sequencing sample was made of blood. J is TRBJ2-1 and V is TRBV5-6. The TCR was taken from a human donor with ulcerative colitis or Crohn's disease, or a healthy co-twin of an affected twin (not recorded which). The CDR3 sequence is CASSLEKASYNEQFF.